The 10 T cell receptor beta chains below were found in one sample sequenced in a study of T cells in localized non-small cell lung cancer. Some clones are missing from TCRdb's copy, which holds only in-frame ones; the method was immunoSEQ multiplex PCR. Of tens of thousands of clones detected, 90% appear once; the ten largest clones hold around 1.8%. Here the sequenced sample was peripheral blood, taken before any cancer treatment. The receptors originated from a woman between 40 and 69 years old with stage I lung adenocarcinoma.

J is TRBJ1-2 and V is TRBV5-8; D gene uncertain. This CDR3 comprises 14 residues. The V gene lost 2 bases and the J gene lost 4 bases, with 12 bases spanning the gap. Germline V gives CDR1 SGHTS, CDR2 YDEGEE. The CDR3: CASSLVTPTYGYTF. CDR3 nucleotide sequence: TGTGCCAGCAGCTTAGTGACACCTACCTATGGCTACACCTTC.

V and J are TRBV5-1 and TRBJ2-5, with D possibly being TRBD1 (5 bases). The CDR3 runs 15 residues. V was shortened by 0 bases and J by 4 bases, with 13 bases between the two germline ends. CDR1 is SGHRS, CDR2 YFSETQ, per germline. CDR3 loop: CASSLGSGRRETQYF. The CDR3 DNA reads TGCGCCAGCAGCTTGGGATCAGGGCGCCGAGAGACCCAGTACTTC. Looking up the rest from reference TRBV5-1 and TRBJ2-5 gives the full variable domain: KAGVTQTPRYLIKTRGQQVTLSCSPISGHRSVSWYQQTPGQGLQFLFEYFSETQRNKGNFPGRFSGRQFSNSRSEMNVSTLELGDSALYLCASSLGSGRRETQYFGPGTRLLVL.

This sequence joins TRBV19 and TRBJ2-7; perhaps TRBD2 as D (5 bases). From germline, CDR1 is LNHDA and CDR2 SQIVND (reference sequence). CDR3 length: 12 amino acids. V was shortened by 3 bases and J by 6 bases, with 9 bases between the two germline ends. The CDR3 loop reads CASSIGRGEQYF. DNA of the CDR3: TGTGCCAGTAGTATCGGACGGGGCGAGCAGTACTTC.

The rearrangement joins TRBV21-1 to TRBJ1-1; the table assigns TRBD1, which was not confirmed against the DNA. TRBV21-1 is designated a pseudogene. This CDR3 comprises 18 residues. CDR3 sequence (DNA): TGTGCCAGCAGCAAAATGAGGCAGGGGGGTCGATCGAACACTGAAGCTTTCTTT. Translation gives CASSKMRQGGRSNTEAFF.

This chain links TRBV28 with TRBJ2-1; 13 nucleotides agree with TRBD2. Germline CDR1 and CDR2: MDHEN and SYDVKM. The CDR3 loop spans 16 amino acids. V was clipped by 5 bases and J by 5 bases; unmatched bases: 6. CDR3 region: CASSPIGLAGDNEQFF. The DNA for the CDR3 is TGTGCCAGCAGTCCAATCGGACTAGCGGGGGACAATGAGCAGTTCTTC.

J is TRBJ1-1 and V is TRBV6-5; unclear D gene. The CDR3 covers 14 residues. V was cut by 0 bases and J by 6 bases, with 11 bases left in between. CDR1 and CDR2 from the germline V gene are MNHEY and SVGAGI. CDR3 DNA: TGTGCCAGCAGTTACTCTAAGGACGGTCCTGAAGCTTTCTTT. It codes for CASSYSKDGPEAFF.

The CDR3 region is CASSPDRSRGYTF. CDR3 DNA: TGTGCCAGCAGTCCGGACAGGAGCAGAGGCTACACCTTC. The chain links TRBV28 to TRBJ1-2; 7 bases fit TRBD1. The CDR3 totals 13 residues. Looked up from germline, CDR1 is MDHEN and CDR2 is SYDVKM. With 5 bases clipped from V and 8 bases from J, the junction kept 8 bases outside the gene matches.

The V and J genes are TRBV7-9 and TRBJ1-1; D remains unclear. Deletions cut 1 base from V and 7 bases from J, with 7 bases between. This CDR3 is built from 12 residues. Germline CDR1 is SEHNR and CDR2 is FQNEAQ (reference sequence). For the CDR3, the DNA is TGTGCCAGCAGCTTAGGGTCTTTTGAAGCTTTCTTT. Translated: CASSLGSFEAFF.

The chain is built from TRBV6-6 and TRBJ2-5; 7 positions match TRBD1. The better agreement between TRBJ2-7 and the DNA end casts doubt on the J call. This CDR3 comprises 15 residues. Germline V gives CDR1 MNHNY, CDR2 SVGAGI (reference sequence). CDR3 in DNA: TGTGCCAGCAGTTCATCCGACAGGGCAATCTACGAGCAGTACTTC. As protein: CASSSSDRAIYEQYF.

CDR3 DNA: TGTGCCAGCAACCGACCGGGGGAAGCTTTCTTT. The encoded protein is CASNRPGEAFF. The gene calls are TRBV6-6 and TRBJ1-1; no clear D. The CDR3 has 11 amino acids. Trimming stripped 7 bases from V and 8 bases from J, with 11 bases between. Germline CDR1 MNHNY, CDR2 SVGAGI (reference sequence).